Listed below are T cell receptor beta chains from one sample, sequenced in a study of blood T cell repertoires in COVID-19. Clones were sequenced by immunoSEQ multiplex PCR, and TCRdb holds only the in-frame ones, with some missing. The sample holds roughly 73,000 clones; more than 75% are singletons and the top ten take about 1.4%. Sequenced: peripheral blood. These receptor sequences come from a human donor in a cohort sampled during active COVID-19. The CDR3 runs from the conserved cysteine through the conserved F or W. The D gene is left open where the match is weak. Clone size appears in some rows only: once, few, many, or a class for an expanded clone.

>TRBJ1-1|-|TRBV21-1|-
TGTGCCAGCAGCAAAGCGCTTTACGGACAGTTGAACACTGAAGCTTTCTTT
CASSKALYGQLNTEAFF
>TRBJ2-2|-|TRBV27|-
TGTGCCAGCAGTTCAAATTTCCGGGACTTCGTAATGGTCGGGGAGCTGTTTTTT
CASSSNFRDFVMVGELFF
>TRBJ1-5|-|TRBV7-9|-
TGTGCCAGACAGGCGTCAAATCAGCCCCAGCATTTT
CARQASNQPQHF
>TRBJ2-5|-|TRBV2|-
TGTGCCAGCTTCCAATCGGGACAAGAGACCCAGTACTTC
CASFQSGQETQYF
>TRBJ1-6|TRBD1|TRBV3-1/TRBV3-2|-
TGTGCCAGCAGTCAAGACAGGGGATATTCACCCCTCCACTTT
CASSQDRGYSPLHF
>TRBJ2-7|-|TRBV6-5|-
TGTGCCAGCAGGTACAACGCAGGTTCCGAGCAATACTTC
CASRYNAGSEQYF
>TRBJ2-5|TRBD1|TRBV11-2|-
TGTGCCAGCAGCTTATCTCACGGGACAGGGGAAGAAGGCCAGTACTTC
CASSLSHGTGEEGQYF
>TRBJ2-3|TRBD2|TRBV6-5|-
TGTGCCAGTTCTAGCGGGAGAACGGCAGATACGCAGTATTTT
CASSSGRTADTQYF
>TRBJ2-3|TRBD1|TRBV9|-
TGTGCCAGCAGTAGAGACAGGGTTGGCACAGATACGCAGTATTTT
CASSRDRVGTDTQYF
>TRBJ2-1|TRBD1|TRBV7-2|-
TGTGCCAGCACCTACCGGGACAGGGGACTGTACAATGAGCAGTTCTTC
CASTYRDRGLYNEQFF
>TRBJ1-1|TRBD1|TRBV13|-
TGTGCCAGCAGCAAGGACAGGGGCACTGAAGCTTTCTTT
CASSKDRGTEAFF
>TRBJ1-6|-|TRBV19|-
TGTGCCAGTAGCGACGCAGGGCTATCGGCGGATTCACCCCTCCACTTT
CASSDAGLSADSPLHF
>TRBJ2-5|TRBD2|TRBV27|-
TGTGCCAGCAGTTTACGGGGGAGGGCCGGGGAGACCCAGTACTTC
CASSLRGRAGETQYF
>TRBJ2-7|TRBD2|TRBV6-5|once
TGTGCCAGCAGACTAGCGGGGCGTTACGAGCAGTACTTC
CASRLAGRYEQYF
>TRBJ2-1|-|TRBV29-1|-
TGCAGCGTTGAAATCCGGGGGACCTACAATGAGCAGTTCTTC
CSVEIRGTYNEQFF
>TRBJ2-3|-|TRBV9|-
TGTGCCAGCAGTGGACTCCTCCTAGATACGCAGTATTTT
CASSGLLLDTQYF
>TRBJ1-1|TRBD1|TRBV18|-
TGTGCCAGCTCACCCAATGGACAGGTGGACACTGAAGCTTTCTTT
CASSPNGQVDTEAFF
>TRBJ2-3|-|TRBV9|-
TGTGCCAGCAGTGTAACTAGCACAGATACGCAGTATTTT
CASSVTSTDTQYF
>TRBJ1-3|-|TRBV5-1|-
TGCGCCAGCAGCGAGAGACCGGGTCCTGCTGGAAACACCATATATTTT
CASSERPGPAGNTIYF
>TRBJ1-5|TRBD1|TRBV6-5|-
TGTGCCAGCAGTCAGGACAGGCAGCCCCAGCATTTT
CASSQDRQPQHF
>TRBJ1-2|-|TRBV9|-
TGTGCCAGCAGCGTAGCACTAGGGAATTGGAATGGCTACACCTTC
CASSVALGNWNGYTF
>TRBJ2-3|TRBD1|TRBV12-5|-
TGTGCTAGTGGCTCGGGACAGGGGTGGAGGGGTACGCAGTATTTT
CASGSGQGWRGTQYF
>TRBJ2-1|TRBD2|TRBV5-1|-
TGCGCCAGCAGCTTGGTTGCGGGAGTAGACGGTGAGCAGTTCTTC
CASSLVAGVDGEQFF
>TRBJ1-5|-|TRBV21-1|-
TGTGCCCCTCGACAGGGTTTACGGCAGCCCCAGCATTTT
CAPRQGLRQPQHF
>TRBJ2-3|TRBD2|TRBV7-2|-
TGTGCCAGCAGCTCCGTGGTCGGGGGGGATACGCAGTATTTT
CASSSVVGGDTQYF
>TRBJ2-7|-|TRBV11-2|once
TGTGCCAGCAGCTTACAGGGATACGAGCAGTACTTC
CASSLQGYEQYF
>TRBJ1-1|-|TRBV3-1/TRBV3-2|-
TGTGCCAGCAGCCCACGTGGACAGAACACTGAAGCTTTCTTT
CASSPRGQNTEAFF
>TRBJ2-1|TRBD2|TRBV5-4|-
TGTGCCAGCAGCTTGGTTCTTATCGGGACTAGAGATGAGCAGTTCTTC
CASSLVLIGTRDEQFF
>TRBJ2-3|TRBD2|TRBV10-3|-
TGTGCCATCAGTGATACTAGCGGGAGGGCCACAGATACGCAGTATTTT
CAISDTSGRATDTQYF
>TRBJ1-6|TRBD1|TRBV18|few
TGTGCCAGCTCCCCTATATCACGTATTCGACAGGGAATTACCTATAATTCACCCCTCCACTTT
CASSPISRIRQGITYNSPLHF
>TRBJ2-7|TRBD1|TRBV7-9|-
TGTGCCAGCAGCACGGGACAGGGGGTCGCCTACGAGCAGTACTTC
CASSTGQGVAYEQYF
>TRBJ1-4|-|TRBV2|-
TGTGCCAGCAGTGATAACCCGGGAAAACTGTTTTTT
CASSDNPGKLFF
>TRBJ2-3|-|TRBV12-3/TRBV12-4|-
TGTGCCAGCAGTTTCAAGGGGGCAGATACGCAGTATTTT
CASSFKGADTQYF
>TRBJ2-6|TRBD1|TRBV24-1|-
TGTGCCACCAGCGAAGGACAGGAGAGCTCTGGGGCCAACGTCCTGACTTTC
CATSEGQESSGANVLTF
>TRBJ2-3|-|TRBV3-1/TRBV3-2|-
TGTGCCAGCAGCAGGGGTACAGGAGATACGCAGTATTTT
CASSRGTGDTQYF
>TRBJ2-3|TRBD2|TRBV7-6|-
TGTGCCAGCAGCTTGCTACCTAGCGGGAGTGAAGATACGCAGTATTTT
CASSLLPSGSEDTQYF
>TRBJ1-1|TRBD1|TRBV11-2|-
TGTGCCAGCAGCTGGGGACAGGACACTGAAGCTTTCTTT
CASSWGQDTEAFF
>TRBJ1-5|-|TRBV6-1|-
TGTGCCAGCAGTGACAGGGACGGGAGGAGCAATCAGCCCCAGCATTTT
CASSDRDGRSNQPQHF
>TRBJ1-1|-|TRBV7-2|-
TGTGCCAGCAGCCCACGACTGAGTTCGAACACTGAAGCTTTCTTT
CASSPRLSSNTEAFF
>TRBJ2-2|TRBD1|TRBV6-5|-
TGTGCCAGCAGGACAGGGTTGGACACCGGGGAGCTGTTTTTT
CASRTGLDTGELFF
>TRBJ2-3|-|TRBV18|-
TGTGCCAGCTCACCAGACAATACGCAGTATTTT
CASSPDNTQYF
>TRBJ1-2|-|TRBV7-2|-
TGTGCCAGCAGCTTAGGTACAGCAGGGTACTATGGCTACACCTTC
CASSLGTAGYYGYTF
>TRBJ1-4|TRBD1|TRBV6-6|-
TGTGCCAGCAGTCACGGGACAGAGAATGAAAAACTGTTTTTT
CASSHGTENEKLFF
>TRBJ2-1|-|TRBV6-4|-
TGTGCCAGCAGTGACTCGGGGGAGGTGCCCTACAATGAGCAGTTCTTC
CASSDSGEVPYNEQFF
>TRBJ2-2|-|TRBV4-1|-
TGCGCCAGCAGCCAAACAGGGGGGGAGCTGTTTTTT
CASSQTGGELFF
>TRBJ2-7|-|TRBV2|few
TGTGCCAGCAGCCCTCGGTGGAGGACGGGGGAGCAGTACTTC
CASSPRWRTGEQYF
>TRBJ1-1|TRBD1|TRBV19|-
TGTGCCAGTAGTAGGGGGACAGGGGGCCTGAACACTGAAGCTTTCTTT
CASSRGTGGLNTEAFF
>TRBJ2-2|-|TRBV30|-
TGTGCCTGGAGTCCCGGCTACGGGGGGAACACCGGGGAGCTGTTTTTT
CAWSPGYGGNTGELFF
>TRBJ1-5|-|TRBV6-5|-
TGTGCCAGCAGTCCTACAGGGCTTAGCAATCAGCCCCAGCATTTT
CASSPTGLSNQPQHF
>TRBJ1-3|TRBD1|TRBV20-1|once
TGCAGTGCTAGTCAGGAGACAGGGACCTCTGGAAACACCATATATTTT
CSASQETGTSGNTIYF
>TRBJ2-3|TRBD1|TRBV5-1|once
TGCGCCAGCAGCGCCGGGACAGGGGGAACAGATACGCAGTATTTT
CASSAGTGGTDTQYF
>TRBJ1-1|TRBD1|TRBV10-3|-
TGTGCCATCAGTGACTGGACAGGGGACACTGAAGCTTTCTTT
CAISDWTGDTEAFF
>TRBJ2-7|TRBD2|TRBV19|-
TGTGCCAGTAGTACCCTCGGGGGGGGGAACGAGCAGTACTTC
CASSTLGGGNEQYF
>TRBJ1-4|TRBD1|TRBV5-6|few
TGTGCCAGCAGCTTAGGGACAGTTGTCCGTGAAAAACTGTTTTTT
CASSLGTVVREKLFF